A selection of T cell receptor beta chains follows, all from one sample in a study of T cells in Graves' hyperthyroidism and ophthalmopathy. TCRdb reanalysed the multiplex PCR reads using MiXCR and keeps one entry per CDR3 protein. The sample holds hundreds of thousands of distinct CDR3 sequences, about 17% seen once. Sequenced material: blood. Every receptor here comes from a woman in her 30s with Graves' hyperthyroidism. CDR3s include the opening cysteine and the closing phenylalanine or tryptophan. The order of the fields is clone size, J gene, V gene, D gene, CDR3 protein, CDR3 DNA. D genes are given only for firm matches. The size field is filled for only some rows; it gives once, few, many or a size class.

many TRBJ2-1 TRBV12-3/TRBV12-4 TRBD1 CASSLGQGANNEQFF TGTGCCAGCAGTTTAGGGCAGGGGGCTAACAATGAGCAGTTCTTC
. TRBJ1-2 TRBV5-6 TRBD1 CATYHTTGVVHGYTF TGTGCCACCTACCACACTACAGGGGTTGTGCATGGCTACACCTTC
many TRBJ1-1 TRBV7-3 . CASSFGSGNTEAFF .
. TRBJ1-1 TRBV7-9 . CASSIPMGDAFF TGTGCCAGCAGCATCCCAATGGGGGATGCTTTCTTT
. TRBJ2-7 TRBV5-6 TRBD2 CASSLGRDYSYEQYF TGTGCCAGCAGCTTGGGCAGGGACTACTCCTACGAGCAGTACTTC
many TRBJ2-1 TRBV6-1 . CASSSVRNPAAYNEQFF TGTGCCAGCAGTTCCGTTCGCAACCCTGCCGCTTACAATGAGCAGTTCTTC
. TRBJ1-5 TRBV6-2/TRBV6-3 . CASSGGGRVDSQPQHF TGTGCCAGCAGTGGAGGAGGCAGGGTAGACAGTCAGCCCCAGCATTTT
few TRBJ1-2 TRBV11-2 . CASSGVGRGSYGYTF TGTGCCAGCAGCGGAGTGGGCAGGGGATCTTATGGCTACACCTTC
. TRBJ2-1 TRBV6-1 . CASSYPGVAYNEQFF TGTGCCAGCAGTTACCCGGGAGTAGCCTACAATGAGCAGTTCTTC
few TRBJ2-7 TRBV10-3 . CAIRDSSYEQYF TGTGCCATCAGAGACAGCTCCTACGAGCAGTACTTC
many TRBJ2-2 TRBV20-1 TRBD1 CSASGRGTGGSSTGELFF TGCAGTGCTAGTGGGCGCGGGACAGGGGGCTCGAGCACCGGGGAGCTGTTTTTT
many TRBJ2-1 TRBV5-1 . CASSSNLLWNEQFF TGCGCCAGCAGCTCAAACCTCCTCTGGAATGAGCAGTTCTTC
few TRBJ2-1 TRBV2 . CASSLGAALYNEQFF TGTGCCAGCTCCTTGGGGGCCGCCCTCTACAATGAGCAGTTCTTC
many TRBJ2-5 TRBV2 . CASSEAFRTNQETQYF TGTGCCAGCAGTGAAGCTTTCCGGACTAACCAAGAGACCCAGTACTTC
many TRBJ2-5 TRBV12-3/TRBV12-4 . CASSSGSETQYF TGTGCCAGCAGTTCGGGTAGTGAGACCCAGTACTTC
. TRBJ2-7 TRBV19 TRBD1 CASSIYGTGGYEQYF TGTGCCAGTAGTATCTACGGGACAGGGGGCTACGAGCAGTACTTC
once TRBJ2-7 TRBV10-3 . CATSHDHGSYEQYF TGTGCCACCTCACACGATCACGGCTCCTACGAGCAGTACTTC
. TRBJ2-2 TRBV5-6 . CASSLGTFNTGELFF TGTGCCAGCAGTTTGGGGACTTTTAACACCGGGGAGCTGTTTTTT
many TRBJ2-3 TRBV7-9 . CASSFPSGRADTQYF TGTGCCAGCAGCTTTCCCAGCGGGCGGGCAGATACGCAGTATTTT
many TRBJ2-7 TRBV11-3 . CASSLGIGVRYEQYF TGTGCCAGCAGCTTAGGAATAGGGGTGAGGTACGAGCAGTACTTC
few TRBJ2-3 TRBV19 . CASSAEIRATQYF TGTGCCAGTAGTGCCGAAATCCGGGCAACGCAGTATTTT
many TRBJ2-5 TRBV2 . CASSEAGLSQETQYF TGTGCCAGCAGTGAGGCAGGGCTTTCCCAAGAGACCCAGTACTTC
many TRBJ1-4 TRBV28 . CASIGGATTNEKLFF TGTGCCAGCATCGGCGGGGCAACAACTAATGAAAAACTGTTTTTT
many TRBJ2-7 TRBV29-1 TRBD1 CSVSSDRFYEQYF TGCAGCGTATCATCGGACAGGTTCTACGAGCAGTACTTC
many TRBJ1-1 TRBV20-1 . CSASVRGTEAFF TGCAGTGCTAGTGTCAGAGGGACTGAAGCTTTCTTT
many TRBJ2-7 TRBV20-1 . CSARVDSDYEQYF TGCAGTGCTAGAGTTGACAGCGACTACGAGCAGTACTTC
once TRBJ2-1 TRBV28 . CASSFRAWVGGSYNEQFF TGTGCCAGCAGTTTTCGAGCTTGGGTAGGCGGTTCCTACAATGAGCAGTTCTTC
. TRBJ2-3 TRBV6-2/TRBV6-3 TRBD1 CASRQGQARTDTQYF TGTGCCAGCAGACAGGGACAGGCCCGCACAGATACGCAGTATTTT
. TRBJ1-5 TRBV7-7 . CASSRNRAGSNQPQHF TGTGCTAGCAGCCGAAACAGGGCCGGCAGCAATCAGCCCCAGCATTTT
. TRBJ2-7 TRBV29-1 . CSVEDPTYYEQYF TGCAGCGTTGAGGATCCAACCTACTACGAGCAGTACTTC
many TRBJ2-7 TRBV5-1 TRBD1 CASSFGQGSVEQYF TGCGCCAGCAGCTTCGGACAGGGTTCGGTCGAGCAGTACTTC
few TRBJ2-1 TRBV2 . CASRRVRSGVRGANEQFF TGTGCCAGCAGGAGGGTGAGATCCGGAGTCCGCGGAGCGAATGAGCAGTTCTTC
many TRBJ2-5 TRBV5-1 . CASSLNQVQETQYF TGCGCCAGCAGCTTGAACCAGGTCCAAGAGACCCAGTACTTC
. TRBJ2-5 TRBV2 TRBD2 CASKLLAEETQYF TGTGCCAGCAAACTACTAGCGGAAGAGACCCAGTACTTC
many TRBJ1-2 TRBV11-2 . CASNLYGYTF TGTGCCAGCAACCTCTATGGCTACACCTTC
. TRBJ1-4 TRBV13 . CASSSSGQENNEKLFF TGTGCCAGCAGCTCATCCGGGCAGGAGAATAATGAAAAACTGTTTTTT
. TRBJ1-5 TRBV12-3/TRBV12-4 . CASSPDGDGFNQPQHF TGTGCCAGCAGCCCCGACGGAGACGGATTCAATCAGCCCCAGCATTTT
many TRBJ1-5 TRBV6-1 . CASSYGSSDQPQHF TGTGCCAGCAGTTACGGTAGTTCTGATCAGCCCCAGCATTTT
. TRBJ2-3 TRBV30 . CAWTPGSDSTDTQYF TGTGCCTGGACCCCTGGCTCGGACAGCACAGATACGCAGTATTTT